The clone carrying this T cell receptor (beta chain) appeared many times. The target antigen is unknown. TCRbeta library preparation incorporated unique molecular identifiers. From the PCR reads, TCRdb called clonotypes with MiXCR, one entry per CDR3 protein. The sample consists of tens of thousands of distinct CDR3 sequences, 5% to 6.5% of them appearing once. The record originates from a study of T-cell reconstitution after alpha-beta-depleted transplantation in children. Study-level points and caveats: Newly made T cells mostly supplied T-cell counts and diversity one year after transplant.

Germline CDR1 and CDR2: SEHNR and FQNEAQ (reference sequence). The ends lost 5 bases at V and 7 bases at J; junction bases unmatched: 6. This CDR3 has 14 residues. Sample: PBMCs, mostly from graft donor cells, taken 60 days after TCRalphabeta/CD19-depleted stem cell transplant. V and J are TRBV7-9 and TRBJ1-2, with 11 bases fitting TRBD1. The sequence was obtained from a female patient younger than 10 who had a stem cell transplant for aplastic anemia, so the T cells may come from the graft donor. CDR3 amino acids: CASSIGTGGAGYTF. Written as DNA, the CDR3 is TGTGCCAGCAGCATCGGGACAGGGGGAGCTGGCTACACCTTC. Complete variable domain (other parts from reference TRBV7-9 and TRBJ1-2): DTGVSQNPRHKITKRGQNVTFRCDPISEHNRLYWYRQTLGQGPEFLTYFQNEAQLEKSRLLSDRFSAERPKGSFSTLEIQRTEQGDSAMYLCASSIGTGGAGYTFGSGTRLTVV.